This is a list of T cell receptor beta chains from one sample in a study of blood T cell repertoires in COVID-19. This table comes from immunoSEQ multiplex PCR, and its TCRdb copy is limited to in-frame clones, with some not included. The top ten hold approximately 4.6% of the sample, which has approximately 170,000 clones, roughly 93% seen once. Sequenced: peripheral blood. Receptors were obtained from a man aged 18 to 30 with COVID-19, enrolled during active disease. The CDR3 runs from the conserved cysteine through the conserved F or W. The D gene is left open where the match is weak. The listing skips clone size in some rows; elsewhere it reads once, few, many or a size class.

- | TRBJ1-2 | TRBV2 | TRBD1 | 14 | TGTGCCAGCAGTGAAGGCAGGGGGTACTATGGCTACACCTTC | CASSEGRGYYGYTF
- | TRBJ2-1 | TRBV5-1 | TRBD2 | 15 | TGCGCCAGCAGCGGAACTAGCGGGGATTACAATGAGCAGTTCTTC | CASSGTSGDYNEQFF
- | TRBJ2-1 | TRBV24-1 | - | 16 | TGTGCCACCAGTGACCCTCTACGGGACTCCTACAATGAGCAGTTCTTC | CATSDPLRDSYNEQFF
- | TRBJ1-3 | TRBV15 | TRBD1 | 15 | TGTGCCACCGGAGCGAGGGGGCTTTCTGGAAACACCATATATTTT | CATGARGLSGNTIYF
- | TRBJ1-6 | TRBV19 | - | 15 | TGTGCCAGTAGCCCCGGACAGCATTATAATTCACCCCTCCACTTT | CASSPGQHYNSPLHF
- | TRBJ2-7 | TRBV7-9 | - | 15 | TGTGCCAGCAGCTTAGTCGGACGGGAACCCTACGAGCAGTACTTC | CASSLVGREPYEQYF
- | TRBJ2-1 | TRBV10-3 | TRBD2 | 15 | TGTGCCATCAGTGAGACTAGCGGGACCTACAATGAGCAGTTCTTC | CAISETSGTYNEQFF
- | TRBJ2-7 | TRBV9 | TRBD2 | 14 | TGTGCCAGCAGCCCTAGCGGACGAGCCTACGAGCAGTACTTC | CASSPSGRAYEQYF
- | TRBJ1-1 | TRBV10-3 | - | 16 | TGTGCCATCAGTGAGTCGAGTGCAGTCAGGGGCACTGAAGCTTTCTTT | CAISESSAVRGTEAFF
- | TRBJ2-1 | TRBV5-8 | TRBD1 | 19 | TGTGCCAGCAGCTCACCGGGACAGATCATACTAGTCCCCATCGAGGAGCAGTTCTTC | CASSSPGQIILVPIEEQFF
- | TRBJ2-3 | TRBV27 | - | 17 | TGTGCCAGCAGTTTATCGTTTACAGAGTGGGGCACAGATACGCAGTATTTT | CASSLSFTEWGTDTQYF
- | TRBJ2-7 | TRBV10-3 | - | 16 | TGTGCCATCAGTGAGCCTCGACAGATCAGCTCCTACGAGCAGTACTTC | CAISEPRQISSYEQYF
many | TRBJ2-7 | TRBV11-2 | - | 15 | TGTGCCAGCAGCCTTCTAGGCGGGACAGCCGACGAGCAGTACTTC | CASSLLGGTADEQYF
once | TRBJ2-2 | TRBV6-2/TRBV6-3 | - | 13 | TGTGCCAGCAGTAGCATGCGAACCGGGGAGCTGTTTTTT | CASSSMRTGELFF
- | TRBJ2-3 | TRBV4-3 | - | 17 | TGCGCCAGCAGCCAAGATCGCCGGGACTTTCGCACAGATACGCAGTATTTT | CASSQDRRDFRTDTQYF
- | TRBJ1-2 | TRBV14 | - | 12 | TGTGCCAGCAGCCAAAATAGCTATGGCTACACCTTC | CASSQNSYGYTF
- | TRBJ2-1 | TRBV10-2 | - | 13 | TGCGCCAGCAGTGCGGGTGGGTACAATGAGCAGTTCTTC | CASSAGGYNEQFF
- | TRBJ1-1 | TRBV4-3 | TRBD1 | 13 | TGCGCCAGCAGCCCCTTTGGGGGACAGGAAGCTTTCTTT | CASSPFGGQEAFF
- | TRBJ1-2 | TRBV30 | - | 12 | TGTGCCTGGAGCGTATCGGTCTATGGCTACACCTTC | CAWSVSVYGYTF
- | TRBJ1-1 | TRBV6-5 | - | 14 | TGTGCCAGCAGTTACCGGCCCCAGGGTGGGGAAGCTTTCTTT | CASSYRPQGGEAFF
- | TRBJ2-7 | TRBV6-1 | TRBD2 | 14 | TGTGCCAGCAGTTCTAGCGGAACGAACTACGAGCAGTACTTC | CASSSSGTNYEQYF
- | TRBJ2-7 | TRBV11-2 | TRBD1 | 13 | TGTGCCAGCAGTCTGACAGGGCGGAACGAGCAGTACTTC | CASSLTGRNEQYF
- | TRBJ2-1 | TRBV24-1 | - | 15 | TGTGCCACCAGTGATCAAGCTGACGGGTACAATGAGCAGTTCTTC | CATSDQADGYNEQFF
- | TRBJ2-5 | TRBV7-2 | TRBD1 | 16 | TGTGCCAGCAGCATCCTCCGACAGGGGGGTCAAGAGACCCAGTACTTC | CASSILRQGGQETQYF
- | TRBJ2-3 | TRBV7-9 | TRBD2 | 15 | TGTGCCAGCAGTCATAATGGGAGGGGTGTAGATACGCAGTATTTT | CASSHNGRGVDTQYF
once | TRBJ1-5 | TRBV27 | - | 14 | TGTGCCAGCAGTTTAAGTCAGGGGAGTCAGCCCCAGCATTTT | CASSLSQGSQPQHF